The next 23 T cell receptor beta chains were all read from a single sample in a study of T cells in narcolepsy. Method: immunoSEQ multiplex PCR; TCRdb's copy keeps in-frame clones and lacks some. The table includes about 31,000 clones, around 78% detected once. Sample: CD45RA- memory CD4+ T cells from PBMCs. All receptors come from a human donor with narcolepsy.

J is TRBJ1-1 and V is TRBV6-5, with D hard to call. This CDR3 has 16 residues. The V and J ends lost 4 bases and 4 bases respectively, with 19 bases between them. Germline CDR1 is MNHEY and CDR2 is SVGAGI. CDR3 loop: CASSSQSSARATEAFF. The CDR3 nucleotides are TGTGCCAGCAGTTCTCAATCGTCGGCTAGGGCCACTGAAGCTTTCTTT.

This clone was observed a few times. The CDR3 loop is CASRQVGPDEQFF. CDR3 coding DNA: TGTGCCAGCAGACAAGTAGGGCCGGACGAGCAGTTCTTC. This sequence joins TRBV6-1 and TRBJ2-1, with D uncertain. With 6 bases removed from V and 10 bases from J, the gap between germline ends came to 16 bases. From germline, CDR1 is MNHNS and CDR2 SASEGT. The CDR3 length is 13 residues.

The CDR3 DNA reads TGTGCCAGCAAACAGCCCGGCACTGAAGCTTTCTTT. This sequence encodes CASKQPGTEAFF. The V call is TRBV6-5, the J call TRBJ1-1; D gene unclear. The CDR3 has 12 residues. V lost 7 bases and J 4 bases, leaving 10 bases between the germline ends. Germline V gene data show CDR1 as MNHEY and CDR2 as SVGAGI.

The V gene is TRBV30, the J gene TRBJ1-1; D remains ambiguous. CDR1 and CDR2 from the germline V gene are GTSNPN and SVGIG (reference sequence). The CDR3 length is 12 residues. V was clipped by 6 bases and J by 0 bases, with 8 bases between them. The CDR3, as DNA: TGTGCCTGCCTCTTGTTGAACACTGAAGCTTTCTTT. Translation: CACLLLNTEAFF. Full variable domain (remainder filled in from reference TRBV30 and TRBJ1-1): SQTIHQWPATLVQPVGSPLSLECTVEGTSNPNLYWYRQAAGRGLQLLFYSVGIGQISSEVPQNLSASRPQDRQFILSSKKLLLSDSGFYLCACLLLNTEAFFGQGTRLTVV.

This chain joins TRBV6-5 and TRBJ1-2, with D perhaps TRBD1 (5 bases). Trimming removed 5 bases at V and 4 bases at J, with 11 bases between. Per the germline V gene, CDR1 is MNHEY and CDR2 is SVGAGI. The CDR3 is made up of 13 amino acids. The CDR3: CASSLDSSYGYTF. The CDR3 coding sequence is TGTGCCAGCAGTCTTGACAGTTCCTATGGCTACACCTTC.

In its sample, this clone was seen once. V gene TRBV4-1 combines with J gene TRBJ1-5, with a tentative D call TRBD1 (5 bases). V lost 1 base to trimming and J lost 7 bases, with 14 bases between them. The CDR3 is 15 residues long. CDR1 and CDR2 (germline): MGHRA, YSYEKL. The CDR3 DNA sequence: TGCGCCAGCAGCCAAGGAGTCAGGGAGGGACAGCCCCAGCATTTT. Encoded protein: CASSQGVREGQPQHF.

The chain combines TRBV21-1 with TRBJ1-2. TRBV21-1 is marked as a pseudogene. The CDR3 extends over 14 amino acids. The chain's CDR3 is CASSKDGYNYGYTF. DNA for the CDR3: TGTGCCAGCAGCAAAGACGGGTATAACTATGGCTACACCTTC.

V is TRBV2 and J is TRBJ2-3; 7 bases are shared with TRBD2. CDR1 and CDR2 (germline): SNHLY, FYNNEI. The CDR3 consists of 13 residues. J was trimmed by 10 bases and V by 1 base; bases with no gene match: 5. Here the CDR3 reads CASSEGAGVPQYF. The CDR3 DNA follows: TGTGCCAGCAGTGAAGGGGCGGGAGTACCGCAGTATTTT.

This clone came up once. The chain joins TRBV27 to TRBJ2-7; 7 bases are shared with TRBD2. Germline V gene sequence: CDR1 MNHEY, CDR2 SMNVEV (reference sequence). This CDR3 contains 15 residues. The trim removed 1 base at V and 2 bases at J, leaving 5 bases unmatched. The CDR3 coding sequence is TGTGCCAGCAGTTTATTAGCGGGTCCCCCCTACGAGCAGTACTTC. Translated, it gives CASSLLAGPPYEQYF.

The genes are TRBV5-6 and TRBJ2-1; 9 bases are shared with TRBD1. This CDR3 comprises 15 residues. V gave up 2 bases and J gave up 6 bases; unmatched junction bases: 6. Germline values: CDR1 SGHDT, CDR2 YYEEEE. CDR3 DNA: TGTGCCAGCAGCTTCAGACAGGGGGTATTCAATGAGCAGTTCTTC. Its translation: CASSFRQGVFNEQFF.

There are a few counts of this clone. The CDR3 spells CASSLGRHGRDQETQYF. The CDR3 region has the DNA TGTGCCAGCAGCTTAGGCCGACACGGGAGGGACCAAGAGACCCAGTACTTC. V gene TRBV11-2 combines with J gene TRBJ2-5; 8 bases map to TRBD2. V shed 1 base, J shed 0 bases, and the junction held 7 bases outside the gene matches. Germline CDR1 reads SGHAT; CDR2 reads FQNNGV. The CDR3 covers 17 residues.

This rearrangement joins TRBV6-6 to TRBJ2-5; D remains unclear. This CDR3 spans 14 amino acids. The germline V and J ends were trimmed by 0 bases and 1 base, with 6 bases remaining between them. Germline CDR1 and CDR2: MNHNY and SVGAGI (reference sequence). In DNA form, the CDR3 reads TGTGCCAGCAGTTACTCGTACTTCCAAGAGACCCAGTACTTC. This translates into CASSYSYFQETQYF.

V gene TRBV2 combines with J gene TRBJ2-7, with 10 positions matching TRBD1. Trimming cost V 6 bases and J 6 bases; bases outside gene matches: 11. The CDR3 contains 15 residues. Germline V lookup: CDR1 SNHLY, CDR2 FYNNEI. The CDR3 is CASRPTGTGVREQYF. DNA of the CDR3: TGTGCCAGCAGACCCACCGGGACAGGGGTTCGCGAGCAGTACTTC.

The chain joins TRBV19 to TRBJ2-5; TRBD1 or TRBD2 may be the D gene (5 bases each). Per the germline V gene, CDR1 is LNHDA and CDR2 is SQIVND (reference sequence). V lost 6 bases and J 5 bases, leaving 13 bases between the germline ends. The length of the CDR3 is 13 residues. Here the CDR3 reads CASRSGPGETQYF. For the CDR3, the DNA is TGTGCCAGTAGAAGCGGACCAGGGGAGACCCAGTACTTC.

CDR3 sequence (DNA): TGTGCCAGTACTAGGGACAGGTGGAATCAGCCCCAGCATTTT. It specifies CASTRDRWNQPQHF. This rearrangement joins TRBV19 to TRBJ1-5; 8 nucleotides match TRBD1. CDR1 is LNHDA and CDR2 is SQIVND in the germline V gene (reference sequence). The CDR3 contains 14 residues. The V and J ends lost 7 bases and 4 bases, in that order; junction bases with no gene match: 6.

This clone rates as medium-sized. The V call is TRBV4-2, the J call TRBJ2-6; the D gene could be TRBD1 or TRBD2 (7 bases each). Trimming removed 2 bases from V and 1 base from J, with 15 bases in between. The CDR3 length is 18 residues. The germline CDR1 and CDR2 sequences are LGHNA and YNFKEQ. The DNA for the CDR3 is TGTGCCAGCAGCCAAAGGGAGGGGGCGAATTCTGGGGCCAACGTCCTGACTTTC. Amino acids: CASSQREGANSGANVLTF.

The V and J genes are TRBV7-2 and TRBJ2-7; D call uncertain. Trimming shortened V by 2 bases and J by 7 bases, and 15 bases separated the two germline ends. This CDR3 contains 14 residues. Per germline, CDR1 SGHTA and CDR2 FQGNSA. DNA of the CDR3: TGTGCCAGCAGCTTAAGGTCGAGAAATGCGGAGCAGTACTTC. Protein: CASSLRSRNAEQYF.

The rearrangement links TRBV5-1 to TRBJ2-3; unclear D gene. V lost 0 bases, J lost 2 bases, and 7 bases lay in between. The CDR3 covers 14 residues. Germline CDR1 and CDR2: SGHRS and YFSETQ. Written as DNA, the CDR3 is TGCGCCAGCAGCTTGGGAGTTATCACAGATACGCAGTATTTT. This encodes CASSLGVITDTQYF. Full variable domain (rest looked up from reference TRBV5-1 and TRBJ2-3): KAGVTQTPRYLIKTRGQQVTLSCSPISGHRSVSWYQQTPGQGLQFLFEYFSETQRNKGNFPGRFSGRQFSNSRSEMNVSTLELGDSALYLCASSLGVITDTQYFGPGTRLTVL.

The V and J genes are TRBV11-2 and TRBJ2-2; D is unclear. V was trimmed by 5 bases and J by 0 bases, leaving 7 bases between them. The CDR3 runs 14 residues. Germline CDR1 reads SGHAT; CDR2 reads FQNNGV. For the CDR3, the DNA is TGTGCCAGCAGCCGCCTCCCGAACACCGGGGAGCTGTTTTTT. Translating gives CASSRLPNTGELFF. Full variable domain (remainder filled in from reference TRBV11-2 and TRBJ2-2): EAGVAQSPRYKIIEKRQSVAFWCNPISGHATLYWYQQILGQGPKLLIQFQNNGVVDDSQLPKDRFSAERLKGVDSTLKIQPAKLEDSAVYLCASSRLPNTGELFFGEGSRLTVL.

The table lists this clone with a count of one. The chain employs TRBV7-6 and TRBJ2-1, with D possibly matching TRBD2 (7 bases). The germline CDR1 and CDR2 sequences are SGHVS and FNYEAQ. V gave up 3 bases and J gave up 4 bases, with 19 bases separating them. This CDR3 is built from 17 residues. The CDR3 sequence is CASSFRRGGGYYNEQFF. CDR3 coding DNA: TGTGCCAGCAGCTTCCGCAGGGGCGGGGGTTATTACAATGAGCAGTTCTTC.

The DNA for the CDR3 is TGCGCCAGCAGCTTGTTGGCTAGCGAGGACGGGACCCAGTACTTC. Encoded protein: CASSLLASEDGTQYF. The chain employs TRBV5-1 and TRBJ2-5; D perhaps matches TRBD2 (6 bases). The germline V gene encodes CDR1 SGHRS and CDR2 YFSETQ. The CDR3 extends over 15 amino acids. With 1 base removed from V and 7 bases from J, the gap between germline ends came to 17 bases.

The chain carries TRBV7-9 and TRBJ2-7; D call uncertain. CDR3 length: 14 amino acids. Trimming removed 3 bases from V and 0 bases from J, with 9 bases in between. CDR1 and CDR2 (germline): SEHNR, FQNEAQ (reference sequence). CDR3 protein: CASSFSVDSYEQYF. As DNA, the CDR3 is TGTGCCAGCAGCTTTTCGGTGGACTCCTACGAGCAGTACTTC.

The chain uses TRBV5-1 and TRBJ2-1; D possibly corresponds to TRBD1 (5 bases). The ends were cut back, 1 base at V and 10 bases at J, with 15 bases in the middle. The CDR3 spans 14 residues. The V gene's germline CDR1 is SGHRS and CDR2 YFSETQ. CDR3 amino acids: CASSLNDIWGEQFF. CDR3 nucleotide sequence: TGCGCCAGCAGCTTGAACGACATCTGGGGCGAGCAGTTCTTC.